These 31 T cell receptor beta chains originate from one sample sequenced in a study of blood T cell repertoires in COVID-19. Repertoires were generated with immunoSEQ multiplex PCR, while TCRdb's copy carries only in-frame clones and drops some. The sample holds 130,000 or so clones, just under 85% seen once. Sequencing was done on a sample of peripheral blood. These receptors were taken from a human donor in a cohort sampled during active COVID-19.

The chain combines TRBV7-9 with TRBJ2-7; no reliable D call. Trimming took 5 bases from V and 5 from J, leaving 7 bases between them. Germline CDR1 and CDR2: SEHNR and FQNEAQ (reference sequence). The CDR3 is made up of 11 amino acids. CDR3 bases: TGTGCCAGCAGCCCCCAGAACGAGCAGTACTTC. Protein sequence: CASSPQNEQYF.

The gene calls are TRBV4-1 and TRBJ2-2, with TRBD2 as a possible D gene (5 bases). Between the trimmed V and J ends, which lost 0 bases and 0 bases, there was a span of 8 bases. CDR3 size: 16 residues. The germline gives CDR1 MGHRA, CDR2 YSYEKL. Here the CDR3 reads CASSQDGSPNTGELFF. CDR3 nucleotides: TGCGCCAGCAGCCAAGATGGGAGCCCGAACACCGGGGAGCTGTTTTTT.

The rearrangement joins TRBV10-3 to TRBJ1-3; a possible D gene is TRBD1 (5 bases). V lost 0 bases and J 1 base, leaving 10 bases between the germline ends. CDR1 and CDR2 (germline): ENHRY, SYGVKD. This CDR3 contains 16 residues. The CDR3 region is CAISESVRGSGNTIYF. The CDR3 coding sequence is TGTGCCATCAGTGAGTCGGTCCGGGGGTCTGGAAACACCATATATTTT.

The table lists this clone with a few counts. CDR3 bases: TGTGCCAGCAGCTCGCGAGCGGGACTCTCCTACGAGCAGTACTTC. This gives the protein CASSSRAGLSYEQYF. V usage is TRBV5-8 and J usage is TRBJ2-7; 7 bases match TRBD2. V lost 3 bases and J lost 0; bases outside the gene matches: 6. The germline gives CDR1 SGHTS, CDR2 YDEGEE. This CDR3 is 15 amino acids long.

The chain employs TRBV2 and TRBJ1-4; D is perhaps TRBD1 (5 bases). V dropped 3 bases and J dropped 8 bases, with 10 bases sitting between them. The germline V gene has CDR1 SNHLY and CDR2 FYNNEI. This CDR3 has 13 amino acids. Here the CDR3 DNA reads TGTGCCAGCAGTGACAGGGCTCGGGAAAAACTGTTTTTT. This translates into CASSDRAREKLFF. The full variable domain, in which reference TRBV2 and TRBJ1-4 provide the parts outside the CDR3, is EPEVTQTPSHQVTQMGQEVILRCVPISNHLYFYWYRQILGQKVEFLVSFYNNEISEKSEIFDDQFSVERPDGSNFTLKIRSTKLEDSAMYFCASSDRAREKLFFGSGTQLSVL.

The rearrangement uses TRBV7-9 and TRBJ2-5; perhaps TRBD1 as D (6 bases). Germline lookup yields CDR1 SEHNR and CDR2 FQNEAQ (reference sequence). The CDR3 is 16 residues long. Trimming pared 6 bases from V and 1 base from J, leaving 18 bases between. CDR3 protein: CASRTSGWGLQETQYF. As DNA, the CDR3 is TGTGCCAGCAGAACCTCGGGCTGGGGGCTCCAAGAGACCCAGTACTTC.

This sequence joins TRBV29-1 and TRBJ2-1, with D possibly being TRBD2 (5 bases). Germline CDR1 reads SQVTM; CDR2 reads ANQGSEA. Trimming cost V 3 bases and J 6 bases, with 18 bases left between them. The CDR3 covers 15 residues. CDR3 residues: CSVEDSIPPLNEQFF. The CDR3 DNA reads TGCAGCGTTGAGGACTCCATCCCTCCCCTCAATGAGCAGTTCTTC.

The chain combines TRBV4-2 with TRBJ2-5; D is perhaps TRBD2 (5 bases). Germline lookup yields CDR1 LGHNA and CDR2 YNFKEQ. The CDR3 is made up of 15 amino acids. V was trimmed by 4 bases and J by 3 bases, leaving 15 bases between them. The CDR3 spells CASSPRLVGEETQYF. The CDR3 nucleotides read TGTGCCAGCAGCCCCCGGCTTGTCGGGGAAGAGACCCAGTACTTC.

This sequence joins TRBV18 and TRBJ1-2; 11 bases match TRBD1. This CDR3 region has 17 residues. CDR1 and CDR2 from the germline V gene are KGHSH and LQKENI. Losses at the gene ends were 3 bases for V and 3 bases for J; bases not matched to a gene: 9. DNA of the CDR3: TGTGCCAGCTCACCTGGACAGGGGGCAAGTTCCCACTATGGCTACACCTTC. It specifies CASSPGQGASSHYGYTF.

The chain is built from TRBV5-1 and TRBJ2-1, with D possibly being TRBD1 (6 bases). The CDR3 has 14 residues. V was pared by 2 bases and J by 8 bases, with 14 bases between. The germline CDR1 and CDR2 sequences are SGHRS and YFSETQ. This chain's CDR3 is CASSLQGSLDEQFF. The CDR3 DNA follows: TGCGCCAGCAGCTTACAGGGATCCCTCGATGAGCAGTTCTTC.

This sequence joins TRBV2 and TRBJ2-5, with TRBD1 as a possible D gene (6 bases). The length of the CDR3 is 14 residues. Germline CDR1 reads SNHLY; CDR2 reads FYNNEI. V was pared by 2 bases and J by 5 bases, with 12 bases between. CDR3 nucleotide sequence: TGTGCCAGCAGTGAAAACAGGGTGGGTGAGACCCAGTACTTC. Residues: CASSENRVGETQYF.

This chain joins TRBV25-1 and TRBJ2-7; 9 positions match TRBD1. This CDR3 region has 14 residues. Germline V lookup: CDR1 MGHDK, CDR2 SYGVNS. The V and J ends lost 3 bases and 3 bases, in that order; junction bases with no gene match: 3. CDR3 loop: CASSEDRGYYEQYF. The CDR3 DNA reads TGTGCCAGCAGTGAGGACAGGGGTTACTACGAGCAGTACTTC.

The V gene is TRBV5-6, the J gene TRBJ2-3; D gene uncertain. Germline V gene lookup returns CDR1 SGHDT and CDR2 YYEEEE. The V and J ends lost 4 bases and 6 bases respectively, with 6 bases between them. CDR3 length equals 11 residues. The DNA of the CDR3 is TGTGCCAGCAGCCTACGGGATACGCAGTATTTT. Translating it yields CASSLRDTQYF.

The V gene is TRBV2, the J gene TRBJ2-7, with D tentatively TRBD1 (5 bases). The CDR3 loop spans 14 amino acids. Germline CDR1 reads SNHLY; CDR2 reads FYNNEI. Trimming removed 4 bases at V and 2 bases at J, with 12 bases between. CDR3 loop: CASSGGQPTYEQYF. The CDR3, as DNA: TGTGCCAGCAGTGGTGGACAACCGACCTACGAGCAGTACTTC.

The chain couples TRBV5-4 to TRBJ1-4, with D maybe TRBD1 (5 bases). This CDR3 has 15 residues. V lost 4 bases and J lost 0, with 10 bases in between. Looked up from germline, CDR1 is SGHNT and CDR2 is YYREEE (reference sequence). CDR3 in amino acids: CASSLGGTTNEKLFF. The CDR3, as DNA: TGTGCCAGCAGCCTTGGGGGGACAACTAATGAAAAACTGTTTTTT.

The chain carries TRBV4-2 and TRBJ2-1; D may be TRBD1 (6 bases). CDR3 size: 14 residues. Germline V gene sequence: CDR1 LGHNA, CDR2 YNFKEQ. The V end was cut by 1 base, the J end by 4 bases, with 8 bases between. The CDR3 reads CASSQVDRYNEQFF. CDR3 nucleotides: TGTGCCAGCAGCCAAGTGGACAGATACAATGAGCAGTTCTTC.

The V gene is TRBV5-4, the J gene TRBJ2-5, with TRBD2 matching over 7 bases. V shed 1 base and J 3 bases; nucleotides not matched to a gene: 12. Germline values: CDR1 SGHNT, CDR2 YYREEE (reference sequence). The CDR3 length is 17 residues. DNA for the CDR3: TGTGCCAGCAGCTTGCGTCGGACTTCGGGAGGTAAAGAGACCCAGTACTTC. Amino acid sequence: CASSLRRTSGGKETQYF. The whole variable domain, filled in from reference TRBV5-4 and TRBJ2-5, reads ETGVTQSPTHLIKTRGQQVTLRCSSQSGHNTVSWYQQALGQGPQFIFQYYREEENGRGNFPPRFSGLQFPNYSSELNVNALELDDSALYLCASSLRRTSGGKETQYFGPGTRLLVL.

The J gene is TRBJ1-1, the V gene TRBV18; D possibly corresponds to TRBD1 (5 bases). V was trimmed by 3 bases and J by 9 bases, leaving 14 bases between them. The CDR3 extends over 13 amino acids. Per germline, CDR1 KGHSH and CDR2 LQKENI. The CDR3: CASSPDGGLQAFF. CDR3 DNA sequence: TGTGCCAGCTCACCGGATGGGGGACTGCAAGCTTTCTTT.

The rearrangement joins TRBV2 to TRBJ2-3, with 8 bases matching TRBD2. The CDR3 totals 15 residues. The germline CDR1 and CDR2 sequences are SNHLY and FYNNEI. J was trimmed by 0 bases and V by 5 bases; bases with no gene match: 4. The CDR3 region is CASSIASGSTDTQYF. CDR3 in DNA: TGTGCCAGCAGTATCGCTAGCGGGAGCACAGATACGCAGTATTTT.

The rearrangement joins TRBV2 to TRBJ1-5; D is possibly TRBD1 (6 bases). V gave up 6 bases and J gave up 4 bases, with 10 bases separating them. CDR3 size: 13 residues. Germline assignment: CDR1 SNHLY and CDR2 FYNNEI. CDR3 region: CASSRDNNQPQHF. DNA for the CDR3: TGTGCCAGCAGCCGGGACAATAATCAGCCCCAGCATTTT.

V gene TRBV29-1 combines with J gene TRBJ2-1, with 7 bases that match TRBD1. Losses at the gene ends were 4 bases for V and 3 bases for J; bases not matched to a gene: 12. Germline CDR1 and CDR2: SQVTM and ANQGSEA. The CDR3 spans 16 residues. This CDR3 is CSVVRGTGLDYNEQFF. The CDR3 DNA reads as TGCAGCGTTGTCAGGGGGACCGGCCTTGACTACAATGAGCAGTTCTTC.

V is TRBV6-5 and J is TRBJ1-2, with TRBD1 identical over 7 bases. The CDR3 loop spans 14 amino acids. The J segment lost 8 bases and the V segment lost 5 bases, leaving 11 bases of the junction unmatched. The germline V gene encodes CDR1 MNHEY and CDR2 SVGAGI. DNA for the CDR3: TGTGCCAGCAGTCTCCCCGACAGGGTCGGCGGCTACACCTTC. Encoded protein: CASSLPDRVGGYTF.

This chain uses TRBV7-9 with TRBJ2-1, with D possibly matching TRBD1 (8 bases). Per the germline V gene, CDR1 is SEHNR and CDR2 is FQNEAQ (reference sequence). V was clipped by 4 bases and J by 8 bases, with 15 bases between them. The CDR3 length is 14 residues. The CDR3 coding sequence is TGTGCCAGCAGCTCCACAGGGGGGGCCTATGAGCAGTTCTTC. This codes for CASSSTGGAYEQFF.

The V and J genes are TRBV5-1 and TRBJ2-7, with a tentative D call TRBD1 (6 bases). The ends were cut back, 4 bases at V and 2 bases at J, with 16 bases in the middle. The CDR3 runs to 15 residues. Per germline, CDR1 SGHRS and CDR2 YFSETQ. The DNA for the CDR3 is TGCGCCAGCAGCCTACTACAGGGAAGGACCTACGAGCAGTACTTC. It codes for CASSLLQGRTYEQYF.

The sample holds one count of this clone. This chain uses TRBV12-3 or TRBV12-4 with TRBJ1-3; D not certain. V was cut by 10 bases and J by 1 base, with 5 bases left in between. There are 11 residues in the CDR3. The CDR3 DNA follows: TGTGCCACCGAGTCTGGAAACACCATATATTTT. The encoded protein is CATESGNTIYF.

CDR3 in DNA: TGTGCCAGCAGCCCCGGCGGGGGGAATGAAAAACTGTTTTTT. Translating it yields CASSPGGGNEKLFF. The chain combines TRBV5-4 with TRBJ1-4, with a weak D call TRBD1 (5 bases). V lost 4 bases and J lost 5, with 12 bases in between. Germline V gene lookup returns CDR1 SGHNT and CDR2 YYREEE (reference sequence). The CDR3 loop spans 14 amino acids. Looking up the rest from reference TRBV5-4 and TRBJ1-4 gives the full variable domain: ETGVTQSPTHLIKTRGQQVTLRCSSQSGHNTVSWYQQALGQGPQFIFQYYREEENGRGNFPPRFSGLQFPNYSSELNVNALELDDSALYLCASSPGGGNEKLFFGSGTQLSVL.

This clone was detected only once. The chain recombines TRBV4-1 with TRBJ2-7; TRBD2 agrees at 9 bases. Germline trimming cut 6 bases from V and 6 bases from J; bases unmatched to any gene: 6. Germline CDR1 reads MGHRA; CDR2 reads YSYEKL. This CDR3 contains 13 residues. For the CDR3, the DNA is TGCGCCAGCAGTACGGCGGGGGGGTTCGAGCAGTACTTC. This translates into CASSTAGGFEQYF.

There are a few counts of this clone. V gene TRBV9 combines with J gene TRBJ1-1, with 11 bases matching TRBD1. Per germline, CDR1 SGDLS and CDR2 YYNGEE. CDR3 size: 15 residues. V lost 4 bases and J lost 5; bases outside the gene matches: 7. The CDR3: CASSKGQGASTEAFF. CDR3 sequence (DNA): TGTGCCAGCAGCAAAGGACAGGGGGCCTCGACTGAAGCTTTCTTT.

This clone was seen a handful of times. This chain connects TRBV20-1 to TRBJ1-1; D gene unclear. This CDR3 has 10 residues. Germline V gene sequence: CDR1 DFQATT, CDR2 SNEGSKA (reference sequence). The V gene lost 6 bases and the J gene lost 2 bases, with 4 bases spanning the gap. The CDR3 nucleotides read TGCAGTGCCTGTAACACTGAAGCTTTCTTT. The encoded protein is CSACNTEAFF.

The rearrangement joins TRBV15 to TRBJ2-2; D is perhaps TRBD2 (5 bases). CDR3 length equals 16 residues. The V gene lost 1 base and the J gene lost 1 base, with 10 bases spanning the gap. Germline CDR1 reads LNHNV; CDR2 reads YYDKDF (reference sequence). CDR3 in amino acids: CATSRVGSGNTGELFF. The DNA for the CDR3 is TGTGCCACCAGCAGAGTTGGGAGCGGGAACACCGGGGAGCTGTTTTTT.

Regarding this clone: At one end the junction does not follow the germline gene, possibly because of a read error. The rearrangement links TRBV7-2 to TRBJ1-2; D possibly corresponds to TRBD1 (6 bases). The CDR3 contains 13 residues. Germline assignment: CDR1 SGHTA and CDR2 FQGNSA. The CDR3 sequence is CASSPGGGVGFAF. CDR3 DNA: TGTGCCAGCAGCCCGGGGGGGGGCGTAGGGTTCGCCTTC.